This paragraph reports one T cell receptor (beta chain). Its target is unknown. The entry originates in a study of cytomegalovirus exposure and HLA in healthy donors. Overall study findings and caveats: It was likely that a cluster of highly shared sequence variants was a sequencing artifact.

Amplification used 60 Vbeta primers and 13 Jbeta primers. Some clones are missing from TCRdb's copy, which holds only in-frame ones; the method was immunoSEQ multiplex PCR. The table lists about 190,000 clones, 78% of them singletons, with around 5.9% in the top ten. With V trimmed by 6 bases and J by 8 bases, 8 bases remained unmatched. CDR3 length equals 14 residues. Germline V gene data show CDR1 as LNHDA and CDR2 as SQIVND (reference sequence). Donors were ostensibly healthy at sampling, although undocumented immune exposures were probable. The clonotype comes from a woman in her thirties in good health and CMV-seropositive. The chain uses TRBV19 and TRBJ2-1, with 9 bases aligning to TRBD2. Sequencing used PBMCs. The CDR3 spells CASRSKREDHEQFF. The CDR3 coding sequence is TGTGCCAGTAGATCGAAGCGGGAGGACCATGAGCAGTTCTTC.